One and the same sample provided the 19 T cell receptor beta chains below, sequenced in a study of control samples from healthy donors and cancer patients (dated by TCRdb to 2020 to 2021). The library came from the immunoSEQ multiplex PCR assay. As stored in TCRdb, this immuneACCESS dataset retains in-frame rearrangements with V and J assigned. A fraction of the clones does not appear; measured against another copy, unresolved V genes explain less than half of the discrepancy, and the remainder lacks a known reason. For this sample there are roughly 100,000 clones; roughly nine tenths appear just once. The ten largest clones add up to 2% to 2.5% of the sample. Material: blood. The origin of the receptors is a young woman in good health.

V is TRBV6-4 and J is TRBJ2-5, with TRBD2 matching over 10 bases. Germline CDR1 and CDR2: MRHNA and SNTAGT. The CDR3 totals 15 residues. V shed 0 bases and J 4 bases; nucleotides not matched to a gene: 2. Here the CDR3 reads CASSDSAGGPETQYF. CDR3 nucleotides: TGTGCCAGCAGTGACTCAGCGGGGGGGCCAGAGACCCAGTACTTC.

V usage is TRBV7-9 and J usage is TRBJ1-1; D may be TRBD1 (5 bases). CDR1 is SEHNR, CDR2 FQNEAQ, per germline (reference sequence). Trimming took 5 bases from V and 11 from J, leaving 15 bases between them. The CDR3 loop spans 12 amino acids. CDR3 in amino acids: CASSTWGIRAFF. CDR3 nucleotide sequence: TGTGCCAGCAGCACATGGGGGATTCGTGCTTTCTTT.

This clone was counted a single time. The chain links TRBV6-1 to TRBJ2-1, with D perhaps TRBD2 (5 bases). Per the germline V gene, CDR1 is MNHNS and CDR2 is SASEGT. V gave up 0 bases and J gave up 5 bases, with 11 bases separating them. The CDR3 spans 15 residues. The CDR3 DNA sequence: TGTGCCAGCAGTGAAGCGCCGACTACCAACAATGAGCAGTTCTTC. Translated, it gives CASSEAPTTNNEQFF.

This chain joins TRBV27 and TRBJ1-5; D is ambiguous. CDR1 is MNHEY, CDR2 SMNVEV, per germline (reference sequence). The CDR3 is made up of 14 amino acids. V was clipped by 6 bases and J by 3 bases, with 12 bases between them. CDR3 nucleotides: TGTGCCAGCAGGCTCGGACGGGACAATCAGCCCCAGCATTTT. Amino acids: CASRLGRDNQPQHF.

This rearrangement joins TRBV2 to TRBJ1-2; D remains ambiguous. The CDR3 length is 11 residues. From germline, CDR1 is SNHLY and CDR2 FYNNEI. V lost 6 bases and J lost 4, with 6 bases in between. The CDR3 sequence: CASRPFYGYTF. CDR3 coding DNA: TGTGCCAGCAGGCCTTTCTATGGCTACACCTTC.

The sample holds one count of this clone. The CDR3 spells CASIHGGRYQETQYF. In DNA, the CDR3 is TGTGCCAGCATCCACGGGGGGCGGTACCAAGAGACCCAGTACTTC. The chain couples TRBV28 to TRBJ2-5, with D perhaps TRBD2 (7 bases). The V end lost 7 bases, the J end lost 0 bases, and 15 bases lay between the germline ends. CDR3 length: 15 amino acids. Germline V gene data show CDR1 as MDHEN and CDR2 as SYDVKM.

The chain combines TRBV11-2 with TRBJ2-5; no reliable D call. V lost 0 bases, J lost 2 bases, and 4 bases lay in between. The CDR3 is 13 amino acids. From germline, CDR1 is SGHAT and CDR2 FQNNGV. As DNA, the CDR3 is TGTGCCAGCAGCTTAGAGCTACAAGAGACCCAGTACTTC. It translates to CASSLELQETQYF. Supplemented by reference TRBV11-2 and TRBJ2-5, the full variable domain reads EAGVAQSPRYKIIEKRQSVAFWCNPISGHATLYWYQQILGQGPKLLIQFQNNGVVDDSQLPKDRFSAERLKGVDSTLKIQPAKLEDSAVYLCASSLELQETQYFGPGTRLLVL.

The chain uses TRBV3-1 (or the pseudogene TRBV3-2) and TRBJ2-7, with a tentative D call TRBD1 (5 bases). This CDR3 is built from 14 residues. V lost 4 bases and J 3 bases, leaving 13 bases between the germline ends. Germline V gene lookup returns CDR1 LGHDT and CDR2 YNNKEL (reference sequence). The CDR3 reads CASSLSDGHYEQYF. The CDR3 nucleotides are TGTGCCAGCAGCCTGAGCGACGGACACTACGAGCAGTACTTC.

J is TRBJ2-1 and V is TRBV19; TRBD1 or TRBD2 may be the D gene (5 bases each). The germline V gene encodes CDR1 LNHDA and CDR2 SQIVND (reference sequence). Trimming took 3 bases from V and 9 from J, leaving 12 bases between them. This CDR3 spans 13 amino acids. CDR3 nucleotide sequence: TGTGCCAGTAGTATCGAGAGGGGCGGTGAGCAGTTCTTC. Amino acids: CASSIERGGEQFF.

V usage is TRBV7-9 and J usage is TRBJ1-4; the D is unclear. Deletions cut 1 base from V and 4 bases from J, with 7 bases between. The CDR3 runs 14 residues. Germline lookup yields CDR1 SEHNR and CDR2 FQNEAQ (reference sequence). CDR3 DNA: TGTGCCAGCAGCTTAGGTACAATTAATGAAAAACTGTTTTTT. As protein: CASSLGTINEKLFF.

The chain combines TRBV11-3 with TRBJ1-5, with D possibly being TRBD1 (6 bases). V was trimmed by 4 bases and J by 5 bases, leaving 18 bases between them. This CDR3 is built from 16 residues. Germline V gene data show CDR1 as SGHNT and CDR2 as YENEEA. CDR3 amino acids: CASSSKLLGGHQPQHF. DNA of the CDR3: TGTGCCAGCAGCTCCAAATTATTAGGGGGACATCAGCCCCAGCATTTT.

The V gene is TRBV1, the J gene TRBJ2-3; the table gives TRBD2 as D, unverified against the DNA. TRBV1 is shown as a pseudogene. The CDR3 runs 18 residues. The CDR3 is CTSSQDPGVPLNTDTQYF. CDR3 coding DNA: TGCACCAGCAGCCAGGATCCCGGGGTTCCTCTTAACACAGATACGCAGTATTTT.

The V call is TRBV6-5, the J call TRBJ1-1, with a tentative D call TRBD1 (5 bases). V gave up 8 bases and J gave up 1 base, with 14 bases separating them. Germline CDR1 MNHEY, CDR2 SVGAGI. The length of the CDR3 is 14 residues. The CDR3, as DNA: TGTGCCAGCTCTACCGGGACCCAGAACACTGAAGCTTTCTTT. This translates into CASSTGTQNTEAFF.

The chain couples TRBV6-5 to TRBJ1-1; the D gene is possibly TRBD1 (5 bases). This CDR3 comprises 13 residues. Trimming shortened V by 2 bases and J by 2 bases, and 6 bases separated the two germline ends. Germline-derived CDR1 and CDR2 are MNHEY and SVGAGI. As DNA, the CDR3 is TGTGCCAGCAGTTACAGGGGTAACACTGAAGCTTTCTTT. The encoded protein is CASSYRGNTEAFF.

V usage is TRBV15 and J usage is TRBJ2-5, with D possibly being TRBD1 or TRBD2 (5 bases each). This CDR3 contains 17 residues. Per the germline V gene, CDR1 is LNHNV and CDR2 is YYDKDF (reference sequence). The V gene lost 2 bases and the J gene lost 2 bases, with 18 bases spanning the gap. Here the CDR3 DNA reads TGTGCCACCAGCAGAAAGATCTTGTCGGGACCTCAAGAGACCCAGTACTTC. Translated: CATSRKILSGPQETQYF. Filled out from reference TRBV15 and TRBJ2-5, the complete variable domain reads DAMVIQNPRYQVTQFGKPVTLSCSQTLNHNVMYWYQQKSSQAPKLLFHYYDKDFNNEADTPDNFQSRRPNTSFCFLDIRSPGLGDTAMYLCATSRKILSGPQETQYFGPGTRLLVL.

V is TRBV27 and J is TRBJ1-2; 7 nucleotides match TRBD1. Per the germline V gene, CDR1 is MNHEY and CDR2 is SMNVEV (reference sequence). This CDR3 region has 12 residues. The V segment lost 4 bases and the J segment 8 bases; nucleotides outside the gene matches: 4. For the CDR3, the DNA is TGTGCCAGCAGTTCGACAGGGCGAGGCTACACCTTC. Translating gives CASSSTGRGYTF.

This rearrangement joins TRBV19 to TRBJ1-1; no clear D. Germline CDR1 and CDR2: LNHDA and SQIVND (reference sequence). The CDR3 sequence is 14 residues long. V lost 5 bases, J lost 4 bases, and 14 bases lay in between. CDR3 in amino acids: CASSYLSGRTEAFF. Here the CDR3 DNA reads TGTGCCAGTAGTTACCTCTCCGGGCGCACTGAAGCTTTCTTT.

V usage is TRBV5-1 and J usage is TRBJ2-3; D is tentatively TRBD1 or TRBD2 (5 bases each). V lost 1 base and J lost 0, with 12 bases in between. The CDR3 consists of 16 residues. CDR1 SGHRS and CDR2 YFSETQ come from the germline V gene. The CDR3 is CASSLSVWGSTDTQYF. CDR3 in DNA: TGCGCCAGCAGCTTGAGCGTTTGGGGGAGCACAGATACGCAGTATTTT.

The chain has TRBV12-5 and TRBJ2-7; D not certain. V was clipped by 9 bases and J by 5 bases, with 14 bases between them. Germline assignment: CDR1 LGHNT and CDR2 FRNRAP. The CDR3 has 12 amino acids. This CDR3 is CASYGPSDEQYF. The CDR3 bases are TGTGCTAGCTACGGGCCCTCGGACGAGCAGTACTTC. Together with reference TRBV12-5 and TRBJ2-7, the CDR3 gives the full variable domain: DARVTQTPRHKVTEMGQEVTMRCQPILGHNTVFWYRQTMMQGLELLAYFRNRAPLDDSGMPKDRFSAEMPDATLATLKIQPSEPRDSAVYFCASYGPSDEQYFGPGTRLTVT.